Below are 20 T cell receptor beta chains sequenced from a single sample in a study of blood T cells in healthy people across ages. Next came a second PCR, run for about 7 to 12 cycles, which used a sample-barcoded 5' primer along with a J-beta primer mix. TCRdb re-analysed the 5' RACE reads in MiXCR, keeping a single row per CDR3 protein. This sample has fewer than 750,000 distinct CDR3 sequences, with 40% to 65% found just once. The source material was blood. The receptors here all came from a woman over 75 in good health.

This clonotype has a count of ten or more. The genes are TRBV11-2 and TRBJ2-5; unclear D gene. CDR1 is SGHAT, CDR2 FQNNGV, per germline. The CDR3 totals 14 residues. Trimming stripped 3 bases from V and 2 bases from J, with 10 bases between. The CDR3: CASSLFGPQETQYF. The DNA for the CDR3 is TGTGCCAGCAGCTTGTTCGGGCCTCAAGAGACCCAGTACTTC.

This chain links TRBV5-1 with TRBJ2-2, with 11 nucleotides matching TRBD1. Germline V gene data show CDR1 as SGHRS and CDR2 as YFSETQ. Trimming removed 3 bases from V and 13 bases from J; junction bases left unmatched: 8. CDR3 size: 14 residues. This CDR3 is CASSWQGQGAGLFF. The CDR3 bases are TGCGCCAGCAGCTGGCAAGGACAGGGGGCAGGGCTGTTTTTT.

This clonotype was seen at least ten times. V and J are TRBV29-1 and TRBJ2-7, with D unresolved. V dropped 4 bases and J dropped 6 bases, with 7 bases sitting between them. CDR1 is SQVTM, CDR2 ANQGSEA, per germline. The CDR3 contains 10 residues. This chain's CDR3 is CSVGVSEQYF. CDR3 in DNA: TGCAGCGTTGGGGTTTCCGAGCAGTACTTC.

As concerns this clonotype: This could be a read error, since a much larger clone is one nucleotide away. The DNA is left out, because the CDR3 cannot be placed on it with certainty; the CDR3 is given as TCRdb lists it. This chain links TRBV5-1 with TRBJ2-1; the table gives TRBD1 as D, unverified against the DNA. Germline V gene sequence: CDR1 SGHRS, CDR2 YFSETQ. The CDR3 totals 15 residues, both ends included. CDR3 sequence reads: CASSFGVGAYNERFF.

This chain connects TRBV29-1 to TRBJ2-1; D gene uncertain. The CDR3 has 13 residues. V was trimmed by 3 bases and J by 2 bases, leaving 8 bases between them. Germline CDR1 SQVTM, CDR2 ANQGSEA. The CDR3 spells CSVDSYTYNEQFF. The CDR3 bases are TGCAGCGTTGACAGCTACACCTACAATGAGCAGTTCTTC.

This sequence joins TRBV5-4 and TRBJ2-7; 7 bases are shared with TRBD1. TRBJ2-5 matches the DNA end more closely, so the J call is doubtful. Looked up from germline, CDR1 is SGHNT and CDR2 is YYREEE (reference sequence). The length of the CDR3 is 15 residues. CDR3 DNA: TGTGCCAGCAGCCCCCCGGGACAGCGGAGGGAGACCCAGTACTTC. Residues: CASSPPGQRRETQYF.

The DNA of the CDR3 is TGTGCCAGCAGTGAAGAGGCTAGCGGTGGATACTACGAGCAGTACTTC. The encoded protein is CASSEEASGGYYEQYF. The chain has TRBV2 and TRBJ2-7; 7 bases line up with TRBD2. The CDR3 runs to 16 residues. V dropped 1 base and J dropped 3; count of bases not matched to a gene: 9. The germline CDR1 and CDR2 sequences are SNHLY and FYNNEI.

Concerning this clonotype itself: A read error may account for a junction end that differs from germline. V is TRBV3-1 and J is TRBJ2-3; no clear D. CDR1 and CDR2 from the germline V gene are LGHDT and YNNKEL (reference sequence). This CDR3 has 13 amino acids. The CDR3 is CAGSQEFTDTQYF. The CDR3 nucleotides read TGTGCCGGCAGCCAAGAGTTTACAGATACGCAGTATTTT.

In nucleotides, the CDR3 is TGTGCCAGCAGGGGACAGGGGCACCTTGGGCGGGGCTACACCTTC. Amino acid sequence: CASRGQGHLGRGYTF. V is TRBV4-2 and J is TRBJ1-2; TRBD1 matches at 10 bases. The CDR3 is made up of 15 amino acids. CDR1 and CDR2 from the germline V gene are LGHNA and YNFKEQ. V was clipped by 6 bases and J by 8 bases; unmatched bases: 12.

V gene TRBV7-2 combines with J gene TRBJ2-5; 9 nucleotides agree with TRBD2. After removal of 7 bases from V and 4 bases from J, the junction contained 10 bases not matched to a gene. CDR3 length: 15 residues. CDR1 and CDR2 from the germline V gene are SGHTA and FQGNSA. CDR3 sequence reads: CASKSGIAGAETQYF. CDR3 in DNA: TGTGCCAGCAAATCAGGAATAGCGGGGGCAGAGACCCAGTACTTC. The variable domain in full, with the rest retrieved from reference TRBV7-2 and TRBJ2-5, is GAGVSQSPSNKVTEKGKDVELRCDPISGHTALYWYRQSLGQGLEFLIYFQGNSAPDKSGLPSDRFSAERTGGSVSTLTIQRTQQEDSAVYLCASKSGIAGAETQYFGPGTRLLVL.

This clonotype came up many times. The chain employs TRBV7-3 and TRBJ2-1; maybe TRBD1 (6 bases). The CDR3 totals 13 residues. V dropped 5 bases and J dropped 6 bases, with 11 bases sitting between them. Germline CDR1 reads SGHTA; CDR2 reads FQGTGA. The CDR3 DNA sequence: TGTGCCAGCAGCCGTCAGGGGTTCAATGAGCAGTTCTTC. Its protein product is CASSRQGFNEQFF.

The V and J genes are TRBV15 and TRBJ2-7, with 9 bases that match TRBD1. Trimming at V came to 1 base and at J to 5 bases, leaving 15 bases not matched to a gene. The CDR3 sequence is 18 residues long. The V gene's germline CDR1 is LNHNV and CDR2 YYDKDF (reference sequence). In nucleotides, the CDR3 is TGTGCCACCAGCAGAGGCCTTCCCGTCCGGGACAGGGTCCACGAGCAGTACTTC. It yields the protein CATSRGLPVRDRVHEQYF. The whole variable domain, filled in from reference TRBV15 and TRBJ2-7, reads DAMVIQNPRYQVTQFGKPVTLSCSQTLNHNVMYWYQQKSSQAPKLLFHYYDKDFNNEADTPDNFQSRRPNTSFCFLDIRSPGLGDTAMYLCATSRGLPVRDRVHEQYFGPGTRLTVT.

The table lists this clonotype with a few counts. The CDR3 sequence: CASRSENEQFF. CDR3 in DNA: TGTGCCAGCAGGTCCGAGAATGAGCAGTTCTTC. The J gene is TRBJ2-1, the V gene TRBV28; D uncertain. Germline V gives CDR1 MDHEN, CDR2 SYDVKM. Trimming removed 6 bases from V and 7 bases from J, with 7 bases in between. This CDR3 is 11 amino acids long.

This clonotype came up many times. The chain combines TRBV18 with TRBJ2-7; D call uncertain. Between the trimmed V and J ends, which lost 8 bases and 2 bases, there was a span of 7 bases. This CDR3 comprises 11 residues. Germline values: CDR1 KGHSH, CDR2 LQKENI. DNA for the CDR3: TGTGCCAGCAGCCCTGCCTACGAGCAGTACTTC. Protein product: CASSPAYEQYF.

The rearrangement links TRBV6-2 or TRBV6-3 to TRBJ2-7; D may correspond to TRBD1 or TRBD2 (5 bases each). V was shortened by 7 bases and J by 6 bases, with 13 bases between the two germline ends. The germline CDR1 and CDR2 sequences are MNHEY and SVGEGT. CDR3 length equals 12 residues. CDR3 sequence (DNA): TGTGCCAGCAACAGTTGGGGGTCCGAGCAGTACTTC. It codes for CASNSWGSEQYF.

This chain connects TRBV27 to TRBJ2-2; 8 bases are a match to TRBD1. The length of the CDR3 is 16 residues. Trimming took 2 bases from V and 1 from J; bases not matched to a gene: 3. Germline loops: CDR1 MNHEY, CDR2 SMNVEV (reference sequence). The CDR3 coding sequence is TGTGCCAGCAGTTTACAGGGGGCGCGGAACACCGGGGAGCTGTTTTTT. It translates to CASSLQGARNTGELFF.

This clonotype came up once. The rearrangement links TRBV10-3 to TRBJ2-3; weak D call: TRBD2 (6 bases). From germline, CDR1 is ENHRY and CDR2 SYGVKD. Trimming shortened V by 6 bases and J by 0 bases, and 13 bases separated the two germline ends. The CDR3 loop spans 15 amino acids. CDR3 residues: CAIRAIGGSTDTQYF. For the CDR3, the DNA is TGTGCCATCAGGGCTATCGGGGGAAGCACAGATACGCAGTATTTT.

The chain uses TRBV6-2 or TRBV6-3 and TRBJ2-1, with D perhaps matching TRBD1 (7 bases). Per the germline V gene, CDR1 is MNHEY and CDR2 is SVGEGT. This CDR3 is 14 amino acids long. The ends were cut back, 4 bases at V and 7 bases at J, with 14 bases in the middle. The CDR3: CASSSTGRRNEQFF. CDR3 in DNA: TGTGCCAGCAGTTCGACAGGGAGGAGAAATGAGCAGTTCTTC.

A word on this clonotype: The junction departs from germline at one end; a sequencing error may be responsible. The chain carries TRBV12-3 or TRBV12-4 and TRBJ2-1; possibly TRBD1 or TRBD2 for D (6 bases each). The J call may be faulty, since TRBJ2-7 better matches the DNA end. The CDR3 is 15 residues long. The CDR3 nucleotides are TGTGCCAACAGTTTAGTCGGGGGCTCCTGGAATGAGCAGTACTTC. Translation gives CANSLVGGSWNEQYF.

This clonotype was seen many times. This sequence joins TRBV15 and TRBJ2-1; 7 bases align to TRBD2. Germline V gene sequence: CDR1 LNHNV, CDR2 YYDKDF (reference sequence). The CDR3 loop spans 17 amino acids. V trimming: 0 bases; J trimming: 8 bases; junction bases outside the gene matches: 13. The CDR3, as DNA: TGTGCCACCAGCAGAGAAGGAGCTTGGGGGGGTGACCATGAGCAGTTCTTC. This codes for CATSREGAWGGDHEQFF.